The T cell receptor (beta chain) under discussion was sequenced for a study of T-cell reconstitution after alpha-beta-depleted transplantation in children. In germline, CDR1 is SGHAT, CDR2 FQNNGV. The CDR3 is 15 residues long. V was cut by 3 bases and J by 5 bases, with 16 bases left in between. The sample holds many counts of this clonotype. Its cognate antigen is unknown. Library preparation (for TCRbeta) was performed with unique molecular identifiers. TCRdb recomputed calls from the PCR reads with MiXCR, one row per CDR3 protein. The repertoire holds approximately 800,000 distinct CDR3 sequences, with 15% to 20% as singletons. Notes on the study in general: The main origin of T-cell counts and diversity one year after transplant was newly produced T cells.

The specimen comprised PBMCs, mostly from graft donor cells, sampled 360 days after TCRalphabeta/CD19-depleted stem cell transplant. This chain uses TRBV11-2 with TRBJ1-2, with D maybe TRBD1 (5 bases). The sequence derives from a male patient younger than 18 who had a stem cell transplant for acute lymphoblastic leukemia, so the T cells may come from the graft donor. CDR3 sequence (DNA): TGTGCCAGCAGCTTCAGACAGAGTTACTATTATGGCTACACCTTC. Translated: CASSFRQSYYYGYTF.